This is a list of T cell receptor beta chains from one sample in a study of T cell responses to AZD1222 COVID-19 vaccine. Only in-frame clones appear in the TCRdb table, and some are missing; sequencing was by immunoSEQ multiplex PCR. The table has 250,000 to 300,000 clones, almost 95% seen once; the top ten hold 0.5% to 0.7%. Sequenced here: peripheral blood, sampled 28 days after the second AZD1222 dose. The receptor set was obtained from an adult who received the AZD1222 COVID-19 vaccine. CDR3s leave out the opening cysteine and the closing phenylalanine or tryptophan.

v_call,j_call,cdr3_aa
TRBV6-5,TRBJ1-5,ASTTRTPSNQPQH
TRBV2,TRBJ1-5,ASMDRENQPQH
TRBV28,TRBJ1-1,ASRMTGGKAF
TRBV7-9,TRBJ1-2,ASSLDAGYLGYT
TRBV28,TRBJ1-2,ASSLWAGANYGYT
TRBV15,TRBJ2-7,ATSRDAGTHRGEQY
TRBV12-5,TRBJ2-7,ASGFSRDEQY
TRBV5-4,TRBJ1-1,ASSLVPGANTEAF
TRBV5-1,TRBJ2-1,ASSLADSYNEQF
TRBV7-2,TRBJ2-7,ASSFTRDREAEQY
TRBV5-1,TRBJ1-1,ASSLAQGTEAF
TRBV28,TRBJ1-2,ASTWSARGQGYT
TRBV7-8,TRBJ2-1,ASSFGGPSYNEQF
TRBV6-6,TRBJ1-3,ATTHPSSGNTIY
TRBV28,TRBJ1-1,ASRLTGDLEAF
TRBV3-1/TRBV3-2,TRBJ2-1,ASSQGTSASKF
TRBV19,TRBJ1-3,ASSMERQWGTIY
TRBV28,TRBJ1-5,ASSLGISGTSNQPQH
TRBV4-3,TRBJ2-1,ASSQARGGAPYNEQF
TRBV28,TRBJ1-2,ASSARDRGLSGYT
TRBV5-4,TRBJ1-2,ASSVGQGSFYGYT
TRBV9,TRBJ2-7,ASSALLAGSEQY
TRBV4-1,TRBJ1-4,ARSRWGGLEKLF
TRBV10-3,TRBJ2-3,AISPGTGGAEDTQY
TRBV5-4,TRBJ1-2,ASSPLQSNYGYT
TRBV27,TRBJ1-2,ASSLRRNYGYT
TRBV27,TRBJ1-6,ASSNSQYKNSPLH
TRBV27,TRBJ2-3,ASRGGRQTTDTQY
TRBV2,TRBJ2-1,ASKYGTGDAEQF
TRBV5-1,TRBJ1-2,ASSPGGRTGGGYT
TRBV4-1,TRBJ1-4,ASSRLQGSKEKLF
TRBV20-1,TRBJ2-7,SASVGLAVLAEQY
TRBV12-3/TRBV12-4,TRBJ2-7,ASRLAGDEQY
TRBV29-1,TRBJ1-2,SVEAGLGYT
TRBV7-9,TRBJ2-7,ASSSGTDPYEQY
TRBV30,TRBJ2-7,AWSVQGANEQY
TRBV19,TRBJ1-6,ASSPDIIRAYNSPLH
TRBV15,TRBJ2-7,ATSREQGGHEQY
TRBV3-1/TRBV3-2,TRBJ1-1,ASSPRNLNTEAF
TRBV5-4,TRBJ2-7,ASSLGGASYEQY
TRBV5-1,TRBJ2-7,ASSPDLYEQY
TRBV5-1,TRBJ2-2,ASSHTGTANTGELF
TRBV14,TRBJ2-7,ASSQGASVGEQY
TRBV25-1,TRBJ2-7,ASRGDTNYEQY
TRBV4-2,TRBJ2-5,ASSQEEREGETQY
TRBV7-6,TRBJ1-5,ASSLGQGNQPQH
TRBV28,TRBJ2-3,ASSFLTTDTQY
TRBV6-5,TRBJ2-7,AAGQFSYEQY
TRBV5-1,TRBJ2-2,ASMSRITTGELF
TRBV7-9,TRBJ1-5,ASSLGTGAPNQPQH
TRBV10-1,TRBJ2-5,ASSPSVRVEETQY
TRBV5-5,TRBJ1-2,ASSTSWYGYT
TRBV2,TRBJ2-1,ASKGGVYNEQF
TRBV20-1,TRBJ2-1,SVGTGNEQF
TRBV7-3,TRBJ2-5,ASSRQGQGGETQY